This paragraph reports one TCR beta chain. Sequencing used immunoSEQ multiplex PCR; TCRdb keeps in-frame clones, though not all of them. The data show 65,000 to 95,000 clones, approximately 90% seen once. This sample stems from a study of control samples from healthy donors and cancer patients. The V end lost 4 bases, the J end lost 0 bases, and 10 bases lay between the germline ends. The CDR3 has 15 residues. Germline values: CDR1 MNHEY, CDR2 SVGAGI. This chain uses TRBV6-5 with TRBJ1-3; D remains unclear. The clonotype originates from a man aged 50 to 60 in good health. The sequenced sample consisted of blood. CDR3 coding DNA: TGTGCCAGCAGTTTCGGGATGTTCTCTGGAAACACCATATATTTT. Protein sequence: CASSFGMFSGNTIYF.